The present TCR beta chain was sequenced within a study of molecular identifiers for immune sequencing clone quantification (dated by TCRdb to the late 2010s). For the wider study: In a replicate experiment, RNA from around 20,000 or 100,000 naive CD8 T cells was split into five aliquots, four of which were sequenced. This methods study benchmarked molecular-identifier clustering-based TCR repertoire sequencing (MIDCIRS) and TCR RNA copy counting, using CD8 T cells to do so. The investigation overall reported the following: Spiked-in Jurkat TCR RNA (around 9 copies' worth), which is not part of the donor repertoire, was contained in the naive libraries. The sizes of highly expanded clones could end up underestimated when identical TCR molecules share a barcode. When barcode sub-clustering was left out, chimeric consensus sequences inflated TCR diversity, with chimeras reaching as high as 47%. In CMV-specific effector cells, clones with more than 20 RNA copies contained over 98% of molecules, whereas in naive cells such clones contained under 1% of molecules. Modeling indicated about 3 TCR RNA copies recovered per cell, compared with about 9.4 by digital PCR, which implies a capture efficiency of 25% to 35%. Even against a background of around 900,000 naive CD8 T cells, spiked-in Jurkat TCR RNA amounting to a single cell's worth was reported to be detectable.

The germline ends are 30 bases apart after V is trimmed by 6 bases and J by 12 bases. Its CDR3 holds 17 amino acids, cysteine through phenylalanine. Here the CDR3 DNA is all that survives: 51 bases in frame from base 1. The germline V gene encodes CDR1 SNHLY and CDR2 FYNNEI. Receptor libraries were prepared by PCR. The instrument was a NextSeq 500. Bulk TCR libraries were made following a previously described method, with the TCR primers given in Table S5. The Qiagen AllPrep DNA/RNA kit was used to purify total RNA. Before analysis, reads from multiple sequencing runs of the same library were pooled. Per the original workflow: Only reads with exact TCR constant sequence were kept, trimmed to 150 nt, and grouped by their 12-nt molecular barcodes. Reads inside each barcode group were sub-clustered using a 15% Levenshtein threshold, and a quality-weighted consensus sequence was constructed for each RNA molecule. Non-functional sequences were removed, as were lower-count sequences one edit away from another. On the basis of fitting two negative binomial distributions, barcode sub-clusters with fewer than 20% of the maximum read count were discarded. TCRdb reprocessed the public reads (quality trimming at Q25 with fastp, clone calling with MiXCR) and kept in-frame beta chains. Every CDR3 protein is listed once, alongside the most common genes and DNA of its rows. The V and J calls come from TCRdb's annotation, not from the publication. In this sample the table shows around 470,000 distinct CDR3 sequences, around 25% of which occur a single time. The ten biggest clones cover around 0.79% of the sample.

A word on this clonotype: Its antigen has not been determined. A much larger clonotype is one base distant, so this may be a read error.

Libraries of naive CD8 T cells were built from approximately 22,000 to 940,000 sorted cells, with 10%, 30% or 50% of the purified RNA used. Naive CD8 T cells were FACS-sorted as CD8+CD4-CCR7+CD45RA+ on a BD FACSAria II into RLT Plus buffer. To test detection sensitivity, Jurkat RNA equal to about nine TCR copies was added to samples of about 20,000-1,000,000 naive CD8 T cells. Enrichment of CD8 T cells was performed with RosetteSep CD8+ T Cell Enrichment Cocktail and Ficoll-Paque, after which ACK red cell lysis was carried out. The sequence was collected from a human donor in good health. Some libraries in this study had Jurkat cell RNA spiked in. Sample: naive CD8+ T cells from blood, with Jurkat cell RNA spiked in. The sample's cell subset or site label, decoded: FACS-sorted CD8+CD4-CCR7+CD45RA+ naive T cells. The sequence joins TRBV2 to TRBJ2-1; the D element could tentatively be TRBD1 or TRBD2, as 6 bases agree for each. The CDR3 in this case is CASRVNPGTGLSTGQFF. The nucleotides read TGTGCCAGCAGAGTCAACCCTGGAACGGGACTCTCGACAGGGCAGTTCTTC.